This T cell receptor (beta chain) comes out of a study of T-cell memory formation after mild COVID-19. Study results and caveats: Pre-infection memory showed some responding clones, and this suggested that cross-reactive memory joined. CD4/CD8 balance held among clones contracting day 15 to 85, and later expanders leaned CD4+. Researchers report contracting CD4+ clones mostly in CM and EM, with CD8+ clones in EMRA.

V lost 4 bases, J lost 5 bases, and 15 bases lay in between. The CDR3 sequence is 14 residues long. Per the germline V gene, CDR1 is SGHDN and CDR2 is FVKESK. With constant-segment primers, 5'RACE yielded cDNA libraries of TCR alpha and TCR beta that carried sample barcodes and UMIs. TCRdb ran MiXCR on the 5' RACE reads and lists one entry per CDR3 protein. The sample carries around 440,000 distinct CDR3 sequences, 15% to 20% recorded once. About this clonotype: What it binds is not known.

This TCR came from an adult woman who had mild COVID-19 (a few samples of this study predate the infection). Cell type and time point are not known. The source material was PBMCs or a T cell subset sorted from them (not recorded which). V usage is TRBV14 and J usage is TRBJ2-7; possible D gene TRBD2, 6 bases. CDR3 in amino acids: CASSLREWGHEQYF. In DNA, the CDR3 is TGTGCCAGCAGCCTTCGGGAGTGGGGACACGAGCAGTACTTC.